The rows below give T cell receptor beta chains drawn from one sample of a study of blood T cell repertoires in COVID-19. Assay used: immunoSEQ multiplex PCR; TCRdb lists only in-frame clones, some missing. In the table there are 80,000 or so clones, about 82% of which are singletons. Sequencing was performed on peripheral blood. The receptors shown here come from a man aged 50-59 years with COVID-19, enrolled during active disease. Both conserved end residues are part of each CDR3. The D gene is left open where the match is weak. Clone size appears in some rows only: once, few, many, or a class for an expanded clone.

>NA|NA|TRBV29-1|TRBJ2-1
CSVRSPFPHNEQFF
TGCAGCGTTCGGTCACCCTTTCCCCACAATGAGCAGTTCTTC
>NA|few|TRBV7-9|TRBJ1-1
CASSPSGGYSEAFF
TGTGCCAGCAGCCCCTCGGGGGGTTATTCTGAAGCTTTCTTT
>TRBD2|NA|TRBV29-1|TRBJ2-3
CSVRAGGGDTQYF
TGCAGCGTGAGAGCGGGAGGGGGGGATACGCAGTATTTT
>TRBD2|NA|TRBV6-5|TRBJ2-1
CASSPSSGESNEQFF
TGTGCCAGCAGTCCTTCCAGCGGGGAGTCGAATGAGCAGTTCTTC
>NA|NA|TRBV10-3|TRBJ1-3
CAISDKGAGNTIYF
TGTGCCATCAGTGACAAGGGGGCTGGAAACACCATATATTTT
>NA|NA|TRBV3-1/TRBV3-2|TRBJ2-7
CASRQGSRGNEQYF
TGTGCCAGCAGGCAAGGGAGTCGCGGAAACGAGCAGTACTTC
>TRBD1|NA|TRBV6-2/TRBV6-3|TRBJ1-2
CASSRFGTGTSYGYTF
TGTGCCAGCAGTCGCTTCGGGACAGGAACCTCGTATGGCTACACCTTC
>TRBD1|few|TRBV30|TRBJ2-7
CAWSTPGQLYEQYF
TGTGCCTGGAGTACCCCGGGACAGTTGTACGAGCAGTACTTC
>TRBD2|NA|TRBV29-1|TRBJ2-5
CSVDSGLAGVRQETQYF
TGCAGCGTCGACTCCGGACTAGCGGGAGTACGACAAGAGACCCAGTACTTC
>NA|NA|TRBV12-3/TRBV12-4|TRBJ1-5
CASSFRQGQPQHF
TGTGCCAGCAGTTTCCGGCAGGGACAGCCCCAGCATTTT
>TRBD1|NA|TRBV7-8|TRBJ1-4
CASSPGQGTGEKLFF
TGTGCCAGCAGCCCCGGACAGGGAACGGGGGAAAAACTGTTTTTT
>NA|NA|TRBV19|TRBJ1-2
CASTRTEKSYTF
TGTGCCAGTACCAGGACAGAAAAGAGCTACACCTTC
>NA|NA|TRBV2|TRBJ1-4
CASRPLTGYEKLFF
TGTGCCAGCAGGCCTCTTACGGGGTATGAAAAACTGTTTTTT
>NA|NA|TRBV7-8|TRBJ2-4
CASSLNHDYVQYF
TGTGCCAGCAGCTTAAATCACGACTATGTTCAGTACTTC
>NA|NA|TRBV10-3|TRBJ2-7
CAISDQDEQYF
TGTGCCATCAGTGATCAGGACGAGCAGTACTTC
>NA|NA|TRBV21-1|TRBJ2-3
CASSKEPEAQYF
TGTGCCAGCAGCAAAGAACCGGAGGCGCAGTATTTT
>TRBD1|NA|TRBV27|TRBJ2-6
CASSSTGTAPGANVLTF
TGTGCCAGCAGCTCCACCGGGACAGCCCCTGGGGCCAACGTCCTGACTTTC
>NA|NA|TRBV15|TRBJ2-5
CATSRASRAGAFERETQYF
TGTGCCACCAGCAGAGCCTCGAGGGCAGGTGCTTTTGAACGAGAGACCCAGTACTTC
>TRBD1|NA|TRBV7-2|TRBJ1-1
CASSARGRNTEAFF
TGTGCCAGCAGCGCCAGGGGGCGCAATACTGAAGCTTTCTTT
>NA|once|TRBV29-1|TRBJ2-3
CSVEDQGTDTQYF
TGCAGCGTTGAAGATCAGGGGACAGATACGCAGTATTTT
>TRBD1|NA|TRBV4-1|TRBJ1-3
CASSLTPYRGSGNTIYF
TGCGCCAGCAGCCTTACCCCTTACAGGGGATCTGGAAACACCATATATTTT
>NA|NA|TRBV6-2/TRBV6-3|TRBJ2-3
CASSYRGLTGISTDTQYF
TGTGCCAGCAGTTACAGAGGACTCACGGGGATTTCCACAGATACGCAGTATTTT
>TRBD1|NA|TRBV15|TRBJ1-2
CATSRKRQGAVWYGYTF
TGTGCCACCAGCAGAAAAAGACAGGGGGCGGTTTGGTATGGCTACACCTTC
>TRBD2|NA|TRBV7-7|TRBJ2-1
CASSLGGTTKNEQFF
TGTGCTAGCAGCTTAGGTGGGACTACGAAAAATGAGCAGTTCTTC
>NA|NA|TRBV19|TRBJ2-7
CATREAGTASYEQYF
TGTGCCACCAGAGAGGCGGGGACAGCTTCCTACGAGCAGTACTTC
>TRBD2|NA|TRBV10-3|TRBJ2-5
CAIIDTSGRPQETQYF
TGTGCCATCATTGATACTAGCGGGAGGCCCCAAGAGACCCAGTACTTC
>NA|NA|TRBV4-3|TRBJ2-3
CASSPHSLAGAPDTQYF
TGCGCCAGCAGCCCCCACTCTCTGGCGGGGGCACCAGATACGCAGTATTTT
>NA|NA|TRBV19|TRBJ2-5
CASSIARLPQETQYF
TGTGCCAGTAGTATTGCTAGGCTTCCTCAAGAGACCCAGTACTTC
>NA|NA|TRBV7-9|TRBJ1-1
CASSLSMNTEAFF
TGTGCCAGCAGCTTATCAATGAACACTGAAGCTTTCTTT
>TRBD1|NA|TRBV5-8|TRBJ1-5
CASSPTGGIQPQHF
TGTGCCAGCAGTCCAACAGGGGGTATTCAGCCCCAGCATTTT
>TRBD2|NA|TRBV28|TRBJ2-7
CASSLIGGRDYEQYF
TGTGCCAGCAGTTTAATAGGAGGGAGGGACTACGAGCAGTACTTC
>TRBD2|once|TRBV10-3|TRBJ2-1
CAISESLAVDGEQFF
TGTGCCATCAGTGAGTCGCTAGCGGTAGATGGTGAGCAGTTCTTC
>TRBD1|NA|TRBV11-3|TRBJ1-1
CASSQGQGMNTEAFF
TGTGCCAGCAGCCAGGGACAGGGAATGAACACTGAAGCTTTCTTT
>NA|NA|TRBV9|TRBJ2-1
CASSGSMWGRLYNEQFF
TGTGCCAGCAGCGGATCAATGTGGGGCAGGCTCTACAATGAGCAGTTCTTC
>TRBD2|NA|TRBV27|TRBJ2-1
CASSLSPAGEGNNEQFF
TGTGCCAGCAGTTTATCACCTGCGGGAGAAGGAAACAATGAGCAGTTCTTC
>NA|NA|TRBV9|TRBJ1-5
CASSPGASNQPQHF
TGTGCCAGCAGCCCCGGAGCGAGCAATCAGCCCCAGCATTTT
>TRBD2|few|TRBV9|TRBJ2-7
CASSGLAGVQYF
TGTGCCAGCAGCGGACTAGCGGGAGTGCAGTACTTC
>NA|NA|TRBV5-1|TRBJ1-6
CASSLTPGGDTRNSPLHF
TGCGCCAGCAGCTTGACACCGGGTGGGGACACCCGTAATTCACCCCTCCACTTT
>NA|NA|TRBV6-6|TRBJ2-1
CASSYLPDGDEQFF
TGTGCCAGCAGTTACTTACCCGACGGGGATGAGCAGTTCTTC
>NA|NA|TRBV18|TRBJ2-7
CASSLGGLSYEQYF
TGTGCCAGCTCACTCGGGGGGCTCTCCTACGAGCAGTACTTC
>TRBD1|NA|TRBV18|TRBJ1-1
CASSPTGGEGTEAFF
TGTGCCAGCTCCCCTACAGGGGGCGAGGGAACTGAAGCTTTCTTT
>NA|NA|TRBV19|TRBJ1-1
CASSTWTANTEAFF
TGTGCCAGTAGTACCTGGACAGCGAACACTGAAGCTTTCTTT
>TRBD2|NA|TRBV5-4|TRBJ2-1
CASSLRLAGVNEQFF
TGTGCCAGCAGCTTAAGACTAGCGGGAGTAAATGAGCAGTTCTTC
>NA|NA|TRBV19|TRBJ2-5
CASSPKTAQETQYF
TGTGCCAGTAGTCCGAAGACAGCTCAAGAGACCCAGTACTTC
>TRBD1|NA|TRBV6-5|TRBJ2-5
CASSQQQGAGETQYF
TGTGCCAGCAGTCAACAGCAGGGGGCTGGTGAGACCCAGTACTTC
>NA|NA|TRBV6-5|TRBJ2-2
CASSILVNTGELFF
TGTGCCAGCAGTATACTAGTGAACACCGGGGAGCTGTTTTTT
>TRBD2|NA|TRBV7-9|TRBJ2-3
CASSSGLAGDTDTQYF
TGTGCCAGCAGTTCGGGACTAGCGGGGGACACAGATACGCAGTATTTT
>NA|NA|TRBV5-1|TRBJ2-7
CASSLAKGVGQYF
TGCGCCAGCAGCTTGGCCAAGGGGGTCGGGCAGTACTTC
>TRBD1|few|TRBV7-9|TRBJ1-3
CASSLGGQGARGNTIYF
TGTGCCAGCAGCTTAGGCGGACAGGGGGCGCGCGGAAACACCATATATTTT
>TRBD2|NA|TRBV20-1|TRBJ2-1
CSASPLAGGPNEQFF
TGCAGTGCTAGTCCTCTAGCGGGAGGGCCCAATGAGCAGTTCTTC
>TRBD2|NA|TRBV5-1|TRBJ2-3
CASSLLAGDADTQYF
TGCGCCAGCAGCTTGCTAGCGGGAGATGCAGATACGCAGTATTTT
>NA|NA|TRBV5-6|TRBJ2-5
CASSLTRDGETQYF
TGTGCCAGCAGCTTGACCAGGGATGGGGAGACCCAGTACTTC
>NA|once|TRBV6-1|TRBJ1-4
CASSELSGRQEKLFF
TGTGCCAGCAGTGAGTTGTCAGGGCGCCAAGAAAAACTGTTTTTT
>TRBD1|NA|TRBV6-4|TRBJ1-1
CASSAQGDFNTEAFF
TGTGCCAGCAGTGCCCAGGGGGATTTTAACACTGAAGCTTTCTTT
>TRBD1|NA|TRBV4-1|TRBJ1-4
CASSQEDRGWEKLFF
TGCGCCAGCAGCCAAGAAGACAGGGGATGGGAAAAACTGTTTTTT
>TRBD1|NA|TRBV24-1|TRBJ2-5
CATSDTGTGGLETQYF
TGTGCCACCAGTGACACCGGGACAGGGGGCCTGGAGACCCAGTACTTC
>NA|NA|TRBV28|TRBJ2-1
CASSPHRVGGEQFF
TGTGCCAGCAGTCCCCATCGGGTGGGGGGTGAGCAGTTCTTC